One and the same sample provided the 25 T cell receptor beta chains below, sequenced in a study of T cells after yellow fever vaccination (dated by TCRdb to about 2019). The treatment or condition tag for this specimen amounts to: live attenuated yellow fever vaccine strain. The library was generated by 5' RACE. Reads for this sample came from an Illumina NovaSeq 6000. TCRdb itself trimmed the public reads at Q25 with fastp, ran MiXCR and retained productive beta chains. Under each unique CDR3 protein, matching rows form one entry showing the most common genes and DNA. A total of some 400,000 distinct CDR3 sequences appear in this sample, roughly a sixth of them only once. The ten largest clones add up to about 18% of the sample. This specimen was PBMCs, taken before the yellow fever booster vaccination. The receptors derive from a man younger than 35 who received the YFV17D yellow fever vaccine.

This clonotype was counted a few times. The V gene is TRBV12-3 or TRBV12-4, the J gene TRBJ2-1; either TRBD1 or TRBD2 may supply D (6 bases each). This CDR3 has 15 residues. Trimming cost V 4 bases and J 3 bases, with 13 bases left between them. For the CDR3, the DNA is TGTGCCAGCAGTTGGAGGGGGAGCAGCTACAATGAGCAGTTCTTC. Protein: CASSWRGSSYNEQFF.

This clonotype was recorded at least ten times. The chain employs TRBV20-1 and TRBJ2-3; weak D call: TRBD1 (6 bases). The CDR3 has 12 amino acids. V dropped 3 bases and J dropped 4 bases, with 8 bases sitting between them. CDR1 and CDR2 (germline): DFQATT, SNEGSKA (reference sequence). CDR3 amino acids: CSARGASDTQYF. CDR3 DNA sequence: TGCAGTGCTAGGGGGGCCTCAGATACGCAGTATTTT.

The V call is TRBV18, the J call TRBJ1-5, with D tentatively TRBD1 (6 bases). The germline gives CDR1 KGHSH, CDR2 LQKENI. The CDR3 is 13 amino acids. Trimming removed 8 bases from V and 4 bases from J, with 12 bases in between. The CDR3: CASAGQLNQPQHF. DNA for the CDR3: TGTGCCAGCGCCGGACAGCTTAATCAGCCCCAGCATTTT. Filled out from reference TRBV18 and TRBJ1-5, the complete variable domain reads NAGVMQNPRHLVRRRGQEARLRCSPMKGHSHVYWYRQLPEEGLKFMVYLQKENIIDESGMPKERFSAEFPKEGPSILRIQQVVRGDSAAYFCASAGQLNQPQHFGDGTRLSIL.

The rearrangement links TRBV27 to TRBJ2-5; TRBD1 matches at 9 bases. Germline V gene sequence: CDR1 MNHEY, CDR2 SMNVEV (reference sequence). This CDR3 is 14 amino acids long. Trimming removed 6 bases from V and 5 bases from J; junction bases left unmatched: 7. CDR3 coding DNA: TGTGCCAGCAGGGGGACAGGGTTTCGGGAGACCCAGTACTTC. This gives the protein CASRGTGFRETQYF.

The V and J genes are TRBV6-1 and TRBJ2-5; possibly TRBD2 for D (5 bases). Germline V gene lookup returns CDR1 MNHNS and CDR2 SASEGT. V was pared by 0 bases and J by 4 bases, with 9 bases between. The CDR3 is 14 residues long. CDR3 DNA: TGTGCCAGCAGTGAAGCGCGAGGGAGAGAGACCCAGTACTTC. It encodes CASSEARGRETQYF.

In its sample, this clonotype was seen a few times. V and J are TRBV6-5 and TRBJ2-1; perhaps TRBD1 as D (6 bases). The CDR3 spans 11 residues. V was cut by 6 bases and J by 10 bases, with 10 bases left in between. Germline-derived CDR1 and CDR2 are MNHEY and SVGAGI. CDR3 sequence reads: CASRATGEQFF. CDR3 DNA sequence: TGTGCCAGCAGAGCAACAGGGGAGCAGTTCTTC.

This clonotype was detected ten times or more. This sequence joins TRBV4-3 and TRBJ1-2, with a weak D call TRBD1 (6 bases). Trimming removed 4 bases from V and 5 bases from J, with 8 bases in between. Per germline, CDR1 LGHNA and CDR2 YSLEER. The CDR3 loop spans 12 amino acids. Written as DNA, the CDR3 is TGCGCCAGCAGCCGAGGGGGATATGGCTACACCTTC. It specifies CASSRGGYGYTF.

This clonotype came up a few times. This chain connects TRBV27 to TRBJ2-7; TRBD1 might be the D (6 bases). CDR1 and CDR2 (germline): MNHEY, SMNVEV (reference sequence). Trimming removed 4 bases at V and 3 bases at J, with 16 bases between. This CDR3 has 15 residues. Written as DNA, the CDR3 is TGTGCCAGCAGTTCCCCCCGGCAGGGGATCTACGAGCAGTACGTC. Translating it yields CASSSPRQGIYEQYV.

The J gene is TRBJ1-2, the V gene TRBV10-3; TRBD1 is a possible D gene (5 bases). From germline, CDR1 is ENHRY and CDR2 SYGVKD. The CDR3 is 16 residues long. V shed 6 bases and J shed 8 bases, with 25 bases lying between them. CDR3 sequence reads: CAIRGDFPGGAGGYTF. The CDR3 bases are TGTGCCATCAGGGGAGACTTCCCGGGGGGAGCTGGAGGCTACACCTTC.

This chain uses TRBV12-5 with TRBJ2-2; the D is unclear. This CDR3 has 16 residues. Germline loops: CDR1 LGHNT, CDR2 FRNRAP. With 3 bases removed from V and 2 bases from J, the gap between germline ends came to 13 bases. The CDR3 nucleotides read TGTGCTAGTGGTTTCCTGGAAAGGAGAAACACCGGGGAGCTGTTTTTT. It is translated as CASGFLERRNTGELFF.

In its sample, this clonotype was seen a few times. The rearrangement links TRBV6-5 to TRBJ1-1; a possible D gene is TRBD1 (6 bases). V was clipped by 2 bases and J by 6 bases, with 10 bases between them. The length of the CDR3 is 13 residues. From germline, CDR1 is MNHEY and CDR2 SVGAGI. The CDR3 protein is CASSYGGGPEAFF. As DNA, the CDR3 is TGTGCCAGCAGTTACGGGGGGGGCCCTGAAGCTTTCTTT.

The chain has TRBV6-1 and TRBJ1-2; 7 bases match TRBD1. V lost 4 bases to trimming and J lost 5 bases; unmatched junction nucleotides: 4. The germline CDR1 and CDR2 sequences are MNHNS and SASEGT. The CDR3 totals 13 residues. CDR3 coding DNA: TGTGCCAGCAGTGGGGACAGAAGATATGGCTACACCTTC. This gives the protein CASSGDRRYGYTF.

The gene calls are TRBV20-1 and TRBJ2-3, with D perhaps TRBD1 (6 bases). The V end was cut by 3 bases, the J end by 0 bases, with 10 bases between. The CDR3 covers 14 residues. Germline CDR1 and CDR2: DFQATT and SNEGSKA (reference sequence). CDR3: CSARGTHSTDTQYF. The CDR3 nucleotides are TGCAGTGCTAGGGGGACACATAGCACAGATACGCAGTATTTT.

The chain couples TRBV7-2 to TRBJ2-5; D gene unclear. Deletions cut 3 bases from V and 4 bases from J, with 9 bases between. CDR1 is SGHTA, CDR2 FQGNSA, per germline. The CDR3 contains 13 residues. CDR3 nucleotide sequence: TGTGCCAGCAGCTTGATCCGAATAGAGACCCAGTACTTC. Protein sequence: CASSLIRIETQYF. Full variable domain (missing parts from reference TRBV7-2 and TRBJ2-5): GAGVSQSPSNKVTEKGKDVELRCDPISGHTALYWYRQSLGQGLEFLIYFQGNSAPDKSGLPSDRFSAERTGGSVSTLTIQRTQQEDSAVYLCASSLIRIETQYFGPGTRLLVL.

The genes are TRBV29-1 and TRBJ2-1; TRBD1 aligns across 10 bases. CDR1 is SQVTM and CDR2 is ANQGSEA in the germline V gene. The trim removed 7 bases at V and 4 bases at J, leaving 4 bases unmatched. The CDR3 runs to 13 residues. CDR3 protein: CSGGDRGYNEQFF. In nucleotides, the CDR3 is TGCAGCGGGGGGGACAGGGGATACAATGAGCAGTTCTTC.

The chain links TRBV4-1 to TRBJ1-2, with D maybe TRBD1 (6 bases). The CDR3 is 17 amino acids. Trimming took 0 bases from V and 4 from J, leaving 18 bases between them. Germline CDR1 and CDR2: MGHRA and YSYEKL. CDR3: CASSQERGSETLYGYTF. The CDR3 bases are TGCGCCAGCAGCCAAGAGAGGGGGAGCGAGACGCTCTATGGCTACACCTTC.

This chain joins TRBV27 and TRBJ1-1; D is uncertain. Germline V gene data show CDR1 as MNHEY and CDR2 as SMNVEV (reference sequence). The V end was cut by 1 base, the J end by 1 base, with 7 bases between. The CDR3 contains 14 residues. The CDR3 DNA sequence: TGTGCCAGCAGTTTATGGCAGGAGAACACTGAAGCTTTCTTT. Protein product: CASSLWQENTEAFF.

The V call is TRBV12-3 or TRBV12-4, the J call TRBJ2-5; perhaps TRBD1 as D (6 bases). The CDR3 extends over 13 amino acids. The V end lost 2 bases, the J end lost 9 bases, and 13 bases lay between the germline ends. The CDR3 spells CASSLNGQTAQYF. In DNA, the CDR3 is TGTGCCAGCAGTTTAAATGGACAGACGGCCCAGTACTTC.

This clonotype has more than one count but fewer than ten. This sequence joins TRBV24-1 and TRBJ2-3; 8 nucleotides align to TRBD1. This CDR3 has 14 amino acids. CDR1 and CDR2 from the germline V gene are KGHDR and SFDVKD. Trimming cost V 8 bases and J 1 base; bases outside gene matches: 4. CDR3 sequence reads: CATMPGQGTDTQYF. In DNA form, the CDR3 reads TGTGCCACCATGCCGGGACAGGGCACAGATACGCAGTATTTT.

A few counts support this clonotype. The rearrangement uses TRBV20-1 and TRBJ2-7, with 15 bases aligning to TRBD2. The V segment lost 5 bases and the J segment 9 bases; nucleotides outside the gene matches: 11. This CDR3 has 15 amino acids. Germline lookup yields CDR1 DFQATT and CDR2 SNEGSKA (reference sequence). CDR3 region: CSAWTSGGALSWQYF. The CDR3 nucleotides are TGCAGTGCTTGGACTAGCGGGGGGGCTCTGTCGTGGCAGTACTTC.

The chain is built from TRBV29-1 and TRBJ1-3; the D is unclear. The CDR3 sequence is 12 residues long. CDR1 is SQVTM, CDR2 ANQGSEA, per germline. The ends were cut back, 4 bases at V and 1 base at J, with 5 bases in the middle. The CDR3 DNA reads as TGCAGCGTTGCCACATCTGGAAACACCATATATTTT. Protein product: CSVATSGNTIYF.

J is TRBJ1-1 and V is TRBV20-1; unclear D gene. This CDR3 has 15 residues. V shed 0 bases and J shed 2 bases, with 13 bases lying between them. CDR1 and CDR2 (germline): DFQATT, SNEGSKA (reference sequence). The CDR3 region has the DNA TGCAGTGCTAGAGATCTCGGATTGGGCAACACTGAAGCTTTCTTT. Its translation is CSARDLGLGNTEAFF.

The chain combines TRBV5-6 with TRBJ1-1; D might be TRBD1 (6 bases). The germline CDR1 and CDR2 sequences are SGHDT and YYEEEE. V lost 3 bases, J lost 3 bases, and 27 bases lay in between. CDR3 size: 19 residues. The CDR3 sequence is CASSSLTGSRRGADTEAFF. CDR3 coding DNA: TGTGCCAGCAGCTCACTGACAGGCTCCAGAAGGGGAGCGGACACTGAAGCTTTCTTT.

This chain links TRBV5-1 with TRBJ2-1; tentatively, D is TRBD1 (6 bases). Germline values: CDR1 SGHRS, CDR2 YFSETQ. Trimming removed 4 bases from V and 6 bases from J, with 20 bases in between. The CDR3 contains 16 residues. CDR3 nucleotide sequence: TGCGCCAGCAGCACCCGGACAGCATCTCAACCCAATGAGCAGTTCTTC. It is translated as CASSTRTASQPNEQFF.

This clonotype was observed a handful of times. DNA of the CDR3: TGCAGTGCTAGAGGGGCGGCCGCCGGGGAGCTGTTTTTT. As protein: CSARGAAAGELFF. This sequence joins TRBV20-1 and TRBJ2-2, with D uncertain. The length of the CDR3 is 13 residues. Germline CDR1 DFQATT, CDR2 SNEGSKA (reference sequence). With 1 base removed from V and 6 bases from J, the gap between germline ends came to 9 bases.